Below are 19 T cell receptor beta chains sequenced from a single sample in a study of blood T cell repertoires in COVID-19. Clones were sequenced by immunoSEQ multiplex PCR, and TCRdb holds only the in-frame ones, with some missing. The sample shows roughly 46,000 clones, more than 75% of them seen only once. The sequenced sample consisted of peripheral blood. The receptors here all came from a middle-aged man with active COVID-19.

V usage is TRBV5-5 and J usage is TRBJ1-3; 7 bases line up with TRBD1. This CDR3 has 16 amino acids. Trimming at V came to 4 bases and at J to 0 bases, leaving 7 bases not matched to a gene. Germline V gene data show CDR1 as SGHKS and CDR2 as YYEKEE (reference sequence). CDR3 DNA: TGTGCCAGCAGCCCAAGACAGGGCTTCTCTGGAAACACCATATATTTT. Protein product: CASSPRQGFSGNTIYF.

This chain connects TRBV6-5 to TRBJ2-3; no reliable D call. Trimming cost V 6 bases and J 2 bases, with 3 bases left between them. The CDR3 totals 11 residues. Per germline, CDR1 MNHEY and CDR2 SVGAGI. The DNA of the CDR3 is TGTGCCAGCAGATACACAGATACGCAGTATTTT. Translating it yields CASRYTDTQYF.

The chain uses TRBV9 and TRBJ2-1; 8 bases fit TRBD1. CDR1 is SGDLS, CDR2 YYNGEE, per germline. This CDR3 is built from 15 residues. V was pared by 4 bases and J by 6 bases, with 9 bases of the junction left unmatched. This CDR3 reads CASSPRATGGNEQFF. CDR3 in DNA: TGTGCCAGCAGCCCCCGTGCAACAGGGGGCAATGAGCAGTTCTTC.

The chain employs TRBV5-4 and TRBJ2-7; maybe TRBD1 (6 bases). V dropped 2 bases and J dropped 9 bases, with 15 bases sitting between them. The CDR3 runs 13 residues. Germline loops: CDR1 SGHNT, CDR2 YYREEE (reference sequence). CDR3 residues: CASSFSGVKVQYF. CDR3 nucleotides: TGTGCCAGCAGCTTTTCAGGGGTGAAGGTGCAGTACTTC.

The J gene is TRBJ2-7, the V gene TRBV4-3, with TRBD1 identical over 11 bases. Losses at the gene ends were 1 base for V and 2 bases for J; bases not matched to a gene: 4. The CDR3 contains 16 residues. Germline CDR1 is LGHNA and CDR2 is YSLEER. CDR3 in amino acids: CASSQGPGQGAYEQYF. For the CDR3, the DNA is TGCGCCAGCAGCCAAGGCCCGGGACAGGGGGCCTACGAGCAGTACTTC.

This clone was counted a single time. The chain joins TRBV11-3 to TRBJ1-4, with 7 positions matching TRBD1. V gave up 5 bases and J gave up 6 bases; unmatched junction bases: 9. The germline CDR1 and CDR2 sequences are SGHNT and YENEEA. This CDR3 is 15 amino acids long. CDR3 sequence: CASSLGGTDHEKLFF. The CDR3, as DNA: TGTGCCAGCAGCCTTGGTGGGACAGACCATGAAAAACTGTTTTTT.

The CDR3 DNA is TGTGCCAGCTCACCGACTCAAGATACGCAGTATTTT. Its translation is CASSPTQDTQYF. This chain joins TRBV18 and TRBJ2-3; D unclear. Looked up from germline, CDR1 is KGHSH and CDR2 is LQKENI. This CDR3 contains 12 residues. Deletions cut 3 bases from V and 5 bases from J, with 6 bases between.

The chain couples TRBV10-1 to TRBJ2-3; D may be TRBD1 (5 bases). The CDR3 has 13 residues. The V gene's germline CDR1 is WNHNN and CDR2 SYGVQD (reference sequence). V was cut by 4 bases and J by 11 bases, with 16 bases left in between. CDR3 DNA sequence: TGCGCCAGCAGTGGGGGCTCAGCCTCGAAGCAGTATTTT. This codes for CASSGGSASKQYF.

CDR3 sequence: CASSPRSGRARVNEQFF. The CDR3 bases are TGTGCCAGCAGTCCCCGGAGCGGGAGGGCCAGGGTAAATGAGCAGTTCTTC. The chain carries TRBV6-6 and TRBJ2-1, with TRBD2 matching over 10 bases. Trimming cost V 5 bases and J 7 bases; bases outside gene matches: 14. This CDR3 is 17 amino acids long. The germline gives CDR1 MNHNY, CDR2 SVGAGI (reference sequence).

The chain carries TRBV30 and TRBJ2-7; D is uncertain. Deletions cut 4 bases from V and 2 bases from J, with 12 bases between. CDR3 length equals 13 residues. Germline CDR1 reads GTSNPN; CDR2 reads SVGIG (reference sequence). This CDR3 reads CAWIALPTYEQYF. The CDR3 bases are TGTGCCTGGATAGCTCTCCCTACCTACGAGCAGTACTTC. Based on the CDR3 plus reference TRBV30 and TRBJ2-7, the full variable domain is SQTIHQWPATLVQPVGSPLSLECTVEGTSNPNLYWYRQAAGRGLQLLFYSVGIGQISSEVPQNLSASRPQDRQFILSSKKLLLSDSGFYLCAWIALPTYEQYFGPGTRLTVT.

This clone was recorded once. The J gene is TRBJ2-7, the V gene TRBV24-1, with TRBD1 matching 8 bases. V lost 7 bases to trimming and J lost 7 bases; unmatched junction nucleotides: 11. CDR1 KGHDR and CDR2 SFDVKD come from the germline V gene. The CDR3 is 14 residues long. The CDR3 loop is CATRTGDSTEEQYF. The CDR3 nucleotides are TGTGCCACCAGGACAGGGGACTCTACGGAAGAGCAGTACTTC.

V gene TRBV6-6 combines with J gene TRBJ1-1; D may be TRBD1 (6 bases). V was clipped by 7 bases and J by 10 bases, with 25 bases between them. This CDR3 has 15 amino acids. Looked up from germline, CDR1 is MNHNY and CDR2 is SVGAGI (reference sequence). The CDR3 here is CASNTGTSYQLPAFF. The CDR3 nucleotides read TGTGCCAGCAACACAGGGACGTCGTACCAGCTTCCAGCTTTCTTT.

The chain is built from TRBV30 and TRBJ1-4; 11 bases line up with TRBD1. Trimming cost V 0 bases and J 8 bases; bases outside gene matches: 8. Per the germline V gene, CDR1 is GTSNPN and CDR2 is SVGIG (reference sequence). The length of the CDR3 is 16 residues. The DNA for the CDR3 is TGTGCCTGGAGTGTGGTCCTGGGACAGGGGGAAGAAAAACTGTTTTTT. Translating gives CAWSVVLGQGEEKLFF.

This clone was detected once. The V gene is TRBV30, the J gene TRBJ1-5; 8 bases fit TRBD1. J was trimmed by 4 bases and V by 1 base; bases with no gene match: 9. This CDR3 has 16 residues. The germline gives CDR1 GTSNPN, CDR2 SVGIG (reference sequence). In DNA, the CDR3 is TGTGCCTGGAGTGGCGGAACGACAGGGGCAAATCAGCCCCAGCATTTT. Amino acids: CAWSGGTTGANQPQHF.

The sample holds one count of this clone. This chain connects TRBV2 to TRBJ2-7, with unresolved D. This CDR3 comprises 11 residues. V was trimmed by 7 bases and J by 3 bases, leaving 7 bases between them. Looked up from germline, CDR1 is SNHLY and CDR2 is FYNNEI. The CDR3 spells CASKVGYEQYF. The CDR3 DNA reads TGTGCCAGCAAAGTCGGCTACGAGCAGTACTTC.

This chain links TRBV19 with TRBJ1-5; TRBD1 might be the D (5 bases). Germline values: CDR1 LNHDA, CDR2 SQIVND (reference sequence). The CDR3 totals 14 residues. V was shortened by 5 bases and J by 6 bases, with 14 bases between the two germline ends. The CDR3 region is CASSYDSETQPQHF. CDR3 sequence (DNA): TGTGCCAGTAGTTACGACAGTGAAACTCAGCCCCAGCATTTT.

The J gene is TRBJ2-3, the V gene TRBV4-2, with 12 nucleotides matching TRBD2. Germline loops: CDR1 LGHNA, CDR2 YNFKEQ. The CDR3 has 17 amino acids. J gave up 4 bases and V 4 bases, and 9 bases lay outside the gene matches. The CDR3: CASSPTGTSGLADTQYF. The CDR3 bases are TGTGCCAGCAGCCCAACCGGGACTAGCGGGTTAGCAGATACGCAGTATTTT.

This chain connects TRBV5-1 to TRBJ2-2; D uncertain. CDR3 length: 13 residues. The germline V gene encodes CDR1 SGHRS and CDR2 YFSETQ. V lost 5 bases and J lost 4, with 9 bases in between. The CDR3 sequence: CASRKELTGELFF. The CDR3 coding sequence is TGCGCCAGCAGAAAGGAGCTCACCGGGGAGCTGTTTTTT.

This chain uses TRBV19 with TRBJ1-3; D gene uncertain. CDR1 and CDR2 from the germline V gene are LNHDA and SQIVND (reference sequence). Trimming stripped 3 bases from V and 3 bases from J, with 12 bases between. This CDR3 has 15 residues. As DNA, the CDR3 is TGTGCCAGTAGTATGGGCCGAGAAGGTGGAAACACCATATATTTT. Translated: CASSMGREGGNTIYF.